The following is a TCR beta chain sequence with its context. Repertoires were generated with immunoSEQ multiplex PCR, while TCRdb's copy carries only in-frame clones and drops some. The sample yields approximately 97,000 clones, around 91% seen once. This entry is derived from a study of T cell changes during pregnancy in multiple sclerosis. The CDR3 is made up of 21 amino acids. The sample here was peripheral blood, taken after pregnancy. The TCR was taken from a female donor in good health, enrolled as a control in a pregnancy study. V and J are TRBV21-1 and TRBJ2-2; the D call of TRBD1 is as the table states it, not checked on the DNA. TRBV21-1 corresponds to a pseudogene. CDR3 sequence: CARIAEGASIPYRVLRRELFF. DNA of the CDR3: TGTGCCAGAATCGCGGAGGGGGCCTCAATCCCCTATCGGGTACTACGCCGGGAGCTGTTTTTT.